The clone carrying this T cell receptor beta chain has only a few counts. There are 16 residues in the CDR3. Data came from immunoSEQ multiplex PCR; TCRdb stores just in-frame clones and leaves some out. The sample records roughly 120,000 clones, roughly 85% being singletons. This entry belongs to a study of blood T cell repertoires in COVID-19. This TCR came from a woman older than 75 with COVID-19, enrolled during active disease. The chain carries TRBV21-1 and TRBJ1-5; TRBD1, the D gene given by the table, was not confirmed from the DNA. TRBV21-1 counts as a pseudogene. The sequencing sample was made of peripheral blood. Here the CDR3 DNA reads TGTGCCAGCAGCAAAGCCGTGGCAGGGGTTGATCAGCCCCAGCATTTT. Translated, it gives CASSKAVAGVDQPQHF.